Listed below are T cell receptor beta chains from one sample, sequenced in a study of blood T cell repertoires in COVID-19. The assay was immunoSEQ multiplex PCR, and TCRdb's table has in-frame clones only and misses some. The sample has around 480,000 clones, about nine tenths seen once. The sequenced sample consisted of PBMCs or T cells enriched from blood (not recorded which). These receptors came from a young woman who had recovered from COVID-19. CDR3s leave out the opening cysteine and the closing phenylalanine or tryptophan.

j_call	v_call	cdr3_aa
TRBJ1-2	TRBV19	ASWGSHYGYT
TRBJ1-2	TRBV19	ASSLDDRYYGYT
TRBJ1-1	TRBV5-1	ASRSQGNTEAF
TRBJ2-1	TRBV5-6	ASSLNNEQF
TRBJ1-4	TRBV3-1/TRBV3-2	ASSQPGRGEKLF
TRBJ1-3	TRBV7-9	ASSSWDRVAKNTIY
TRBJ1-5	TRBV6-1	ASSETGAHQPQH
TRBJ2-5	TRBV4-1	ASSRRLAGGPVGGQETQY
TRBJ1-2	TRBV30	AWSGQGLLLYGYT
TRBJ1-2	TRBV27	ASKGSRTGGHGYT
TRBJ1-2	TRBV27	ASRGTGTGGMGGYT
TRBJ2-7	TRBV18	ASTPTRGAGDEQY
TRBJ1-1	TRBV3-1/TRBV3-2	ASSPTPEEGTEAF
TRBJ1-5	TRBV2	ASRGRGNQPQH
TRBJ1-3	TRBV4-1	ASSPGIWGNTIY
TRBJ2-7	TRBV7-9	ASSFGTPPSYEQY
TRBJ1-5	TRBV5-6	ASSLGAQPQH
TRBJ2-7	TRBV29-1	SVVPSGGFSYEQY
TRBJ1-1	TRBV5-1	ASSLGFVAQNTEAF
TRBJ2-1	TRBV5-1	ASSGDSFPEQF
TRBJ2-3	TRBV30	AWSAQAGYTDTQY
TRBJ2-3	TRBV5-1	ASTKNPGGEDTQY
TRBJ2-2	TRBV10-1	ATLARGPTGELF
TRBJ2-7	TRBV2	ASNPGLAVGEQY
TRBJ2-7	TRBV15	ATSRDFLAGNEQY
TRBJ1-2	TRBV12-3/TRBV12-4	ATQELRSYT
TRBJ2-5	TRBV5-1	ASSLFGGAETQY
TRBJ1-2	TRBV10-3	AISETSDSHGYT
TRBJ2-6	TRBV5-1	ASSIFSGANVLT
TRBJ1-5	TRBV5-1	ASSLDSQGSQPQH
TRBJ1-6	TRBV30	AWRGERRGLH
TRBJ2-1	TRBV11-2	ASSPGTGAYNEQF
TRBJ2-3	TRBV2	ASSVRRDTQY
TRBJ2-1	TRBV18	ASSSTAGGNEQF
TRBJ1-2	TRBV2	ASSERGGAPEDGYT
TRBJ2-1	TRBV10-3	AISESWDSFYNEQF
TRBJ2-1	TRBV3-1/TRBV3-2	ASSRNSGGLQVWNEQF
TRBJ1-1	TRBV19	ASSDGRYTEAF
TRBJ1-1	TRBV10-3	AINPGQDTEAF
TRBJ1-1	TRBV4-1	ASSPLGLTTEAF
TRBJ1-4	TRBV6-5	ASTEVRGEKLF
TRBJ1-1	TRBV6-5	ASTFNRGRWAF
TRBJ2-1	TRBV5-1	ASSLEGPIRI
TRBJ2-6	TRBV28	ASSLSPTDVLT
TRBJ1-2	TRBV5-1	ASSGQDYGYT
TRBJ2-1	TRBV4-1	ASSQVPSEDYNEQF
TRBJ1-2	TRBV7-8	ASSPGWGYT
TRBJ1-1	TRBV19	ASSIGGRDTEAF
TRBJ1-5	TRBV10-2	ASRDAGQPQH